The next 18 T cell receptor beta chains were all read from a single sample in a study of T cells in Graves' hyperthyroidism and ophthalmopathy. Template material for amplifying TCR beta CDR3 regions consisted of RNA transcripts. A first-round RT-PCR of the TCR CDR3 used the HTBI primer set. Each CDR3 protein gets one entry after TCRdb re-called the multiplex PCR reads with MiXCR. The top ten clones hold 25% to 30% of a sample with around 200,000 distinct CDR3 sequences, about a sixth of them seen once. What was sequenced was blood. These receptor sequences come from a woman aged 50 to 60 with Graves' hyperthyroidism.

The V call is TRBV7-9, the J call TRBJ1-1; D uncertain. V was pared by 3 bases and J by 12 bases, with 11 bases between. This CDR3 spans 11 amino acids. Germline V gives CDR1 SEHNR, CDR2 FQNEAQ (reference sequence). The CDR3 bases are TGTGCCAGCAGCTTGGGTCCGGAAACTTTCTTT. Protein: CASSLGPETFF.

This clonotype has ten or more counts. V is TRBV29-1 and J is TRBJ2-3; TRBD1 agrees at 8 bases. Germline CDR1 SQVTM, CDR2 ANQGSEA. The ends lost 5 bases at V and 2 bases at J; junction bases unmatched: 9. The CDR3 spans 15 residues. The chain's CDR3 is CSVRSGTGSTDTQYF. In DNA form, the CDR3 reads TGCAGCGTTCGTTCCGGGACAGGTTCCACAGATACGCAGTATTTT.

This clonotype was counted many times. The chain is built from TRBV2 and TRBJ2-1; D ambiguous. CDR3 size: 12 residues. The V end was cut by 6 bases, the J end by 8 bases, with 11 bases between. Germline assignment: CDR1 SNHLY and CDR2 FYNNEI. The CDR3 region is CASRAWADEQFF. In nucleotides, the CDR3 is TGTGCCAGCAGGGCCTGGGCAGATGAGCAGTTCTTC. The variable domain in full, completed from reference TRBV2 and TRBJ2-1, reads EPEVTQTPSHQVTQMGQEVILRCVPISNHLYFYWYRQILGQKVEFLVSFYNNEISEKSEIFDDQFSVERPDGSNFTLKIRSTKLEDSAMYFCASRAWADEQFFGPGTRLTVL.

This clonotype was detected many times. This chain uses TRBV6-2 or TRBV6-3 with TRBJ1-5, with 10 bases that match TRBD1. The germline gives CDR1 MNHEY, CDR2 SVGEGT. There are 16 residues in the CDR3. J lost 2 bases, V lost 5 bases, and 6 bases had no gene match. The CDR3 protein is CASSRQGAPGNQPQHF. CDR3 in DNA: TGTGCCAGCAGTAGACAGGGGGCGCCGGGCAATCAGCCCCAGCATTTT.

This clonotype was seen ten or more times. This chain links TRBV12-3 or TRBV12-4 with TRBJ2-7; 10 nucleotides agree with TRBD2. The V gene end was trimmed by 6 bases and the J gene end by 2 bases; junction bases not matched to a gene: 4. CDR3 length: 14 amino acids. The CDR3 sequence: CASRGSGGAYEQYF. The CDR3 DNA reads as TGTGCCAGCAGGGGAAGCGGGGGGGCCTACGAGCAGTACTTC.

This clonotype has a count of ten or more. This chain uses TRBV9 with TRBJ2-2, with unresolved D. CDR1 is SGDLS and CDR2 is YYNGEE in the germline V gene. The length of the CDR3 is 14 residues. The V end was cut by 4 bases, the J end by 4 bases, with 11 bases between. CDR3 in DNA: TGTGCCAGCAGCACGTTGACAAGCACCGGGGAGCTGTTTTTT. It is translated as CASSTLTSTGELFF.

A note on this clonotype: A much larger clone is a single base away; this may be a read error. J is TRBJ2-7 and V is TRBV7-3; 11 nucleotides match TRBD2. Germline V gene lookup returns CDR1 SGHTA and CDR2 FQGTGA. This CDR3 has 14 amino acids. CDR3 DNA sequence: TGTGCCAGCAGCTTTACTAGCGGGGGTTACGGGCAGTACTTC. Encoded protein: CASSFTSGGYGQYF.

This clonotype appeared many times. V gene TRBV6-6 combines with J gene TRBJ2-5; TRBD2 matches 9 bases. J lost 5 bases, V lost 1 base, and 11 bases had no gene match. The germline V gene encodes CDR1 MNHNY and CDR2 SVGAGI (reference sequence). The CDR3 has 17 amino acids. In nucleotides, the CDR3 is TGTGCCAGCAGTTACTTATTCCAAGCGGGGGGTTTCGAGACCCAGTACTTC. It encodes CASSYLFQAGGFETQYF.

The sample holds many counts of this clonotype. The chain has TRBV28 and TRBJ1-1; D call uncertain. The CDR3 is made up of 12 amino acids. Germline CDR1 and CDR2: MDHEN and SYDVKM. Trimming left V 4 bases short and J 5 bases short, with 8 bases between. CDR3 nucleotide sequence: TGTGCCAGCAGTTCGCTTTTAACTGAAGCTTTCTTT. Its protein is CASSSLLTEAFF.

This clonotype was picked up a small number of times. The chain employs TRBV6-1 and TRBJ2-4, with D possibly matching TRBD1 (5 bases). Germline V gene data show CDR1 as MNHNS and CDR2 as SASEGT. V was pared by 5 bases and J by 2 bases, with 16 bases between. The CDR3 length is 16 residues. This CDR3 is CASSRAGIGTKNIQYF. The CDR3 nucleotides read TGTGCCAGCAGTCGAGCAGGGATTGGTACCAAAAACATTCAGTACTTC.

This clonotype was counted at least ten times. The gene calls are TRBV6-1 and TRBJ1-1; D is unresolved. Germline CDR1 reads MNHNS; CDR2 reads SASEGT. V was cut by 5 bases and J by 1 base, with 5 bases left in between. This CDR3 is built from 12 residues. In nucleotides, the CDR3 is TGTGCCAGCAGTACAGAGAACACTGAAGCTTTCTTT. As protein: CASSTENTEAFF.

Many counts were recorded for this clonotype. The gene calls are TRBV3-1 and TRBJ2-7; the match to TRBD1 covers 8 bases. The CDR3 runs 13 residues. The J segment lost 7 bases and the V segment lost 5 bases, leaving 7 bases of the junction unmatched. Germline V gene data show CDR1 as LGHDT and CDR2 as YNNKEL (reference sequence). This CDR3 is CASSGQGVGEQYF. DNA for the CDR3: TGTGCCAGCAGCGGACAGGGAGTAGGGGAGCAGTACTTC.

This clonotype was counted ten times or more. CDR3 coding DNA: TGTGCCAGCAGATGGGGACAGGGGGGCTATGGCTACACCTTC. Protein product: CASRWGQGGYGYTF. The chain uses TRBV6-1 and TRBJ1-2; 11 nucleotides agree with TRBD1. V gave up 6 bases and J gave up 4 bases; unmatched junction bases: 4. The CDR3 has 14 amino acids. The germline V gene encodes CDR1 MNHNS and CDR2 SASEGT.

This clonotype occurred many times. This chain links TRBV5-1 with TRBJ2-7; a possible D gene is TRBD1 (6 bases). With 4 bases removed from V and 3 bases from J, the gap between germline ends came to 26 bases. The CDR3 has 18 residues. CDR1 SGHRS and CDR2 YFSETQ come from the germline V gene. CDR3 DNA sequence: TGCGCCAGCAGCCTTTTTTCCCCTCGACAGGACGGAGTCTACGAGCAGTACTTC. Protein sequence: CASSLFSPRQDGVYEQYF.

This clonotype was picked up many times. Written as DNA, the CDR3 is TGTGCCAGCAGTCCCCTATTTCTTAACACCGGGGAGCTGTTTTTT. Its protein is CASSPLFLNTGELFF. The rearrangement uses TRBV28 and TRBJ2-2; D gene uncertain. Trimming removed 5 bases at V and 2 bases at J, with 12 bases between. This CDR3 comprises 15 residues. Germline CDR1 is MDHEN and CDR2 is SYDVKM.

In its sample, this clonotype was seen many times. The rearrangement joins TRBV7-9 to TRBJ2-1; 8 bases are shared with TRBD2. The CDR3 sequence is 14 residues long. In germline, CDR1 is SEHNR, CDR2 FQNEAQ (reference sequence). With V trimmed by 3 bases and J by 9 bases, 7 bases remained unmatched. The CDR3, as DNA: TGTGCCAGCAGCTTCGACGGGGGGGCCACTGAGCAGTTCTTC. Protein sequence: CASSFDGGATEQFF.

This clonotype was observed at least ten times. This chain links TRBV3-1 with TRBJ1-2; D unclear. The CDR3 sequence is 13 residues long. Germline CDR1 LGHDT, CDR2 YNNKEL (reference sequence). V dropped 0 bases and J dropped 3 bases, with 5 bases sitting between them. The CDR3, as DNA: TGTGCCAGCAGCCAAGATTGGGACTATGGCTACACCTTC. Translated: CASSQDWDYGYTF.

V is TRBV9 and J is TRBJ2-1, with 7 bases aligning to TRBD1. J was trimmed by 7 bases and V by 1 base; bases with no gene match: 11. The CDR3 is made up of 16 amino acids. Germline V gives CDR1 SGDLS, CDR2 YYNGEE. The CDR3 DNA follows: TGTGCCAGCAGCGTACGACCCAGGGGGTTTGGGAATGAGCAGTTCTTC. This codes for CASSVRPRGFGNEQFF.